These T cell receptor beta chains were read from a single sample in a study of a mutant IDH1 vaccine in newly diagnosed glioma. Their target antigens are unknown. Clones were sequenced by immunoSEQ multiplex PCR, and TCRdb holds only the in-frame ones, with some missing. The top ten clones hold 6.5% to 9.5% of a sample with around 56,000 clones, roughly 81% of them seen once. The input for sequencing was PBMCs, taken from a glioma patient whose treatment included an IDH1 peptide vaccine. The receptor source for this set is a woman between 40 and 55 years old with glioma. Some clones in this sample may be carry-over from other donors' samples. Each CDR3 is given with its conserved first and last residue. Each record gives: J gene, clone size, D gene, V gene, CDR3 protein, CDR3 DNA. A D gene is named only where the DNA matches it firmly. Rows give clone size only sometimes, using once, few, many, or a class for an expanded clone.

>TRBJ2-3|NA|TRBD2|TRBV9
CASSESGGSTDTQYF
TGTGCCAGCAGCGAAAGCGGGGGAAGCACAGATACGCAGTATTTT
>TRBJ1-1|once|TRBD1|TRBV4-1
CASSLRRGQGAKNTEAFF
TGCGCCAGCAGCCTCCGAAGGGGACAGGGGGCTAAGAACACTGAAGCTTTCTTT
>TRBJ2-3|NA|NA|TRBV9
CASERGGTDTQYF
TGTGCCAGCGAACGGGGCGGGACAGATACGCAGTATTTT
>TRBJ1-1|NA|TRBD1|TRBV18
CASSSTGVLVTEAFF
TGTGCCAGCTCATCGACAGGGGTATTGGTCACTGAAGCTTTCTTT
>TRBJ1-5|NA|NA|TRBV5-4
CASSLGLVLRAGRSNQPQHF
TGTGCCAGCAGCTTGGGTCTGGTATTAAGGGCAGGTCGTAGCAATCAGCCCCAGCATTTT
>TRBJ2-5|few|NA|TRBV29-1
CSVSRSGNQETQYF
TGCAGCGTTTCCCGTTCAGGTAACCAAGAGACCCAGTACTTC
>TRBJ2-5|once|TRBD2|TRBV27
CASSVTRPGRVAGGLRETQYF
TGTGCCAGCAGCGTAACACGACCCGGGAGGGTAGCGGGGGGGCTTCGAGAGACCCAGTACTTC
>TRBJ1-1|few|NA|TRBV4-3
CASSQGWGGMNTEAFF
TGCGCCAGCAGCCAAGGATGGGGCGGCATGAACACTGAAGCTTTCTTT
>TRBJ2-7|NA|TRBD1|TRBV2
CASSEALLRDRAYEQYF
TGTGCCAGCAGTGAAGCCCTACTCCGGGACAGGGCCTACGAGCAGTACTTC
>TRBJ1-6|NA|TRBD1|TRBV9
CASSEGQGLSSYNSPLHF
TGTGCCAGCAGCGAGGGACAGGGGCTTAGCTCCTATAATTCACCCCTCCACTTT
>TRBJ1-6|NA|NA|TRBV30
CAWRQGNSYNSPLHF
TGTGCCTGGAGGCAGGGTAACTCCTATAATTCACCCCTCCACTTT
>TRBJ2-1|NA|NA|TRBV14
CASSQYNEQFF
TGTGCCAGCAGCCAGTACAATGAGCAGTTCTTC
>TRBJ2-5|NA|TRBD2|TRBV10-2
CASSSLAGQETQYF
TGCGCCAGCAGTTCCTTAGCGGGGCAAGAGACCCAGTACTTC
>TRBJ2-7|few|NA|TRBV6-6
CASSYLDSEQYF
TGTGCCAGCAGTTACTTAGACTCCGAGCAGTACTTC
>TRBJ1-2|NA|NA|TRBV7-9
CASSLAESGGEDGYTF
TGTGCCAGCAGCTTAGCGGAGAGTGGAGGGGAGGATGGCTACACCTTC
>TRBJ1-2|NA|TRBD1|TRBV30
CAWSPGQGNYGYTF
TGTGCCTGGAGTCCGGGACAGGGGAACTATGGCTACACCTTC
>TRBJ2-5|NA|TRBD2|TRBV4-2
CASSPGLAGVRKTQYF
TGTGCCAGCAGCCCGGGACTAGCGGGGGTCCGAAAGACCCAGTACTTC
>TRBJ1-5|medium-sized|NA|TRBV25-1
CASSESAGFSNQPQHF
TGTGCCAGCAGTGAATCGGCAGGATTTAGCAATCAGCCCCAGCATTTT
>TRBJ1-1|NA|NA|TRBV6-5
CASSYSGAMNTEAFF
TGTGCCAGCAGTTATTCAGGGGCTATGAACACTGAAGCTTTCTTT
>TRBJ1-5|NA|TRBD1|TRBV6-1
CASIDRGSESNQPQHF
TGTGCCAGCATTGACAGGGGTAGTGAGAGCAATCAGCCCCAGCATTTT
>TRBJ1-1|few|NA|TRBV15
CATSRTGFSAFF
TGTGCCACCAGCAGAACAGGGTTTAGCGCTTTCTTT
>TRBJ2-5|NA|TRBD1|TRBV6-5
CASRTRGQETQYF
TGTGCCAGCCGGACCAGGGGGCAGGAGACCCAGTACTTC
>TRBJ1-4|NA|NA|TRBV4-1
CASSQQTRGEKLFF
TGCGCCAGCAGCCAGCAGACGCGAGGTGAAAAACTGTTTTTT
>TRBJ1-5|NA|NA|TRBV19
CASALLGIGNQPQHF
TGTGCCAGTGCCCTTTTGGGGATAGGCAATCAGCCCCAGCATTTT
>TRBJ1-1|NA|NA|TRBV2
CAFRGGMMNTEAFF
TGTGCCTTCCGTGGGGGAATGATGAACACTGAAGCTTTCTTT
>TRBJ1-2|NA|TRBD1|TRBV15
CATRRTGAVSYGYTF
TGTGCCACCAGAAGGACAGGGGCCGTCTCCTATGGCTACACCTTC
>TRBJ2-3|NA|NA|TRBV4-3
CASSQAAGARTDTQYF
TGCGCCAGCAGCCAAGCAGCCGGGGCCCGCACAGATACGCAGTATTTT
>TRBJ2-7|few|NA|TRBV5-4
CASSPRRSGYTDEQYF
TGTGCCAGCAGCCCAAGACGTTCAGGGTACACGGACGAGCAGTACTTC
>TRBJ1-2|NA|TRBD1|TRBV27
CASRPGQAVGYTF
TGTGCCAGCAGGCCGGGACAGGCGGTAGGCTACACCTTC
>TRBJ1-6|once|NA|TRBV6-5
CASGGRDNSPLHF
TGTGCCAGCGGCGGCAGGGATAATTCACCCCTCCACTTT
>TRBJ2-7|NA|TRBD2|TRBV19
CASSIALSPSGGAYEQYF
TGTGCCAGTAGTATAGCCCTTTCCCCTAGCGGGGGGGCTTACGAGCAGTACTTC
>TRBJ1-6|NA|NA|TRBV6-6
CASRSDRDNRSPLHF
TGTGCCAGCAGAAGCGACCGGGACAATCGTTCACCCCTCCACTTT
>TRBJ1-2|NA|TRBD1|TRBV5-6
CASSLGTGVSGYTF
TGTGCCAGCAGCTTGGGGACAGGGGTGTCCGGCTACACCTTC
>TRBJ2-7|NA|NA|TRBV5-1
CASSFIGSYEQYF
TGCGCCAGCAGCTTCATAGGGTCCTACGAGCAGTACTTC
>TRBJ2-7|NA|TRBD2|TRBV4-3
CASSDGTSGYEQYF
TGCGCCAGCAGCGACGGGACTAGCGGATACGAGCAGTACTTC
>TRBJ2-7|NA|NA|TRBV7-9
CASSLAGRSYEQYF
TGTGCCAGCAGCTTAGCTGGTCGCTCCTACGAGCAGTACTTC
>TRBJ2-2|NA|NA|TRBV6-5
CASTSPRFF
TGTGCCAGCACGTCCCCAAGGTTTTTT
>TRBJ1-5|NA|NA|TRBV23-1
CASSQSQGQRSSNQPQHF
TGCGCCAGCAGTCAATCCCAGGGCCAGAGGAGTAGCAATCAGCCCCAGCATTTT
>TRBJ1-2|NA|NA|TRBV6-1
CASSEAYAGGGYTF
TGTGCCAGCAGTGAAGCGTATGCGGGGGGTGGCTACACCTTC
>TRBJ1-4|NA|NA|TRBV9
CASSVVPTPTNEKLFF
TGTGCCAGCAGCGTAGTTCCGACACCAACTAATGAAAAACTGTTTTTT
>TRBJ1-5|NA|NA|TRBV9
CASSVGQGGSNQPQHF
TGTGCCAGCAGCGTAGGTCAGGGAGGGAGCAATCAGCCCCAGCATTTT
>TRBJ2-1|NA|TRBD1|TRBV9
CASSVVGTGVTEQFF
TGTGCCAGCAGCGTAGTTGGGACAGGGGTCACCGAGCAGTTCTTC
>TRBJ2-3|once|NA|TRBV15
CATSRGGASTDTQYF
TGTGCCACCAGCAGAGGAGGGGCTAGCACAGATACGCAGTATTTT
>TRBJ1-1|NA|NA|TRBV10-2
CASSEVRGHGAFF
TGCGCCAGCAGTGAGGTCAGGGGACATGGAGCTTTCTTT
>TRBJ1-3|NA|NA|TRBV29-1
CSASGTVGNTIYF
TGCAGCGCGTCCGGGACGGTAGGAAACACCATATATTTT
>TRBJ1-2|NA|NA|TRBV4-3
CASSQDRGEGDYGYTF
TGCGCCAGCAGCCAAGATCGGGGGGAGGGAGACTATGGCTACACCTTC
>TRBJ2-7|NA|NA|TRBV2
CASSAPGLGYEQYF
TGTGCCAGCAGTGCGCCGGGACTGGGATACGAGCAGTACTTC
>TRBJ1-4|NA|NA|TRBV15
CATSILRGSALFF
TGTGCCACCAGCATCCTAAGAGGGTCCGCACTGTTTTTT
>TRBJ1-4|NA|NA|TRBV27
CASGQGFGGEKLFF
TGTGCCAGCGGCCAGGGCTTCGGTGGTGAAAAACTGTTTTTT
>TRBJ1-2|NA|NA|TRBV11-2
CASSSEESGYTF
TGTGCCAGCAGCTCGGAAGAGAGCGGCTACACCTTC
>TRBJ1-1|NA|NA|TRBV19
CASSIDPILNTEAFF
TGTGCCAGTAGTATAGATCCGATTTTGAACACTGAAGCTTTCTTT
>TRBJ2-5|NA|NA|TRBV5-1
CASSLAGGEETQYF
TGCGCCAGCAGCTTGGCGGGTGGAGAAGAGACCCAGTACTTC
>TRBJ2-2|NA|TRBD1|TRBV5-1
CASSRDRGAGELFF
TGCGCCAGCAGTCGGGACAGGGGAGCCGGGGAGCTGTTTTTT
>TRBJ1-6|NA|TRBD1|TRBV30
CAWKGQGASPLHF
TGTGCCTGGAAGGGACAGGGGGCTTCACCCCTCCACTTT
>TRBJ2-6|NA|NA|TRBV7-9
CASSPTSGADVLTF
TGTGCCAGCAGCCCAACCTCTGGGGCCGACGTCCTGACTTTC